This is a list of T cell receptor beta chains from one sample in a study of blood T cells in healthy people across ages. TCRdb itself ran the 5' RACE reads through MiXCR, one entry per CDR3 protein. The repertoire holds over 1,500,000 distinct CDR3 sequences, about 50% seen once, with roughly 2.1% in the top ten. Sequencing used blood. These receptors came from a middle-aged woman in good health. CDR3s include the opening cysteine and the closing phenylalanine or tryptophan. A D gene is named only where the DNA matches it firmly. A row's size may be missing; if present it is once, few, many or a size class.

len	v_gene	abundance	d_gene	j_gene	CDR3aa	CDR3nt
14	TRBV10-3	-	-	TRBJ1-1	CAISSAGVNTEAFF	TGTGCCATCAGCTCGGCAGGGGTGAACACTGAAGCTTTCTTT
17	TRBV7-3	-	-	TRBJ2-1	CASSLRVSAPPNDEQFF	TGTGCCAGCAGCTTAAGAGTCAGCGCACCCCCAAATGACGAGCAGTTCTTC
14	TRBV5-5	once	-	TRBJ2-1	CASCLVVVSNEQFF	TGTGCCAGCTGCTTGGTGGTTGTCTCCAATGAGCAGTTCTTC
17	TRBV2	-	-	TRBJ2-1	CASSDLLAASSYNEQFF	TGTGCCAGCAGTGACCTATTAGCGGCGAGCTCCTACAATGAGCAGTTCTTC
15	TRBV6-1	few	TRBD1	TRBJ2-7	CASSLRQGRDYEQYF	TGTGCCAGCAGCCTACGACAGGGTAGGGACTACGAGCAGTACTTC
14	TRBV5-1	-	-	TRBJ2-7	CASSFLVGGYEQYF	TGCGCCAGCAGCTTTCTAGTGGGAGGCTACGAGCAGTACTTC
15	TRBV4-2	-	TRBD2	TRBJ2-1	CASSQERRGARSGFF	TGTGCCAGCAGCCAAGAGAGGCGGGGGGCCCGATCGGGGTTCTTC
12	TRBV28	few	-	TRBJ2-1	CASSYRFNEQFF	TGTGCCAGCAGCTACAGGTTCAATGAGCAGTTCTTC
14	TRBV4-2	-	-	TRBJ2-5	CASGPAGAGETQYF	TGTGCCAGCGGACCTGCGGGGGCGGGAGAGACCCAGTACTTC
12	TRBV20-1	-	TRBD1	TRBJ2-4	CSVRQVTGEQYF	TGCAGTGTCCGACAGGTTACAGGGGAGCAGTACTTC
14	TRBV5-5	-	-	TRBJ2-7	CASSLVANIHEQYF	TGTGCCAGCAGCTTGGTAGCCAACATCCACGAGCAGTACTTC
15	TRBV9	once	TRBD2	TRBJ2-3	CASSARLALPDTQYF	TGTGCCAGCAGCGCAAGACTAGCTTTGCCCGATACGCAGTATTTT
18	TRBV20-1	few	TRBD1	TRBJ2-4	CTAVFRTGGSAAKNIQYF	TGCACCGCCGTTTTTAGGACAGGTGGCAGCGCAGCCAAAAACATTCAGTACTTC
18	TRBV4-3	few	TRBD2	TRBJ2-4	CASSQDFRGGTAKNIQYF	TGCGCCAGCAGCCAAGATTTCCGCGGGGGGACAGCCAAAAACATTCAGTACTTC
15	TRBV12-3/TRBV12-4	-	TRBD2	TRBJ2-6	CASSGRESGANVLTF	TGTGCCAGCAGTGGGCGGGAGTCTGGGGCCAACGTCCTGACTTTC
15	TRBV28	few	-	TRBJ2-5	CASIMQQGAGETQYF	TGTGCCAGCATTATGCAGCAGGGCGCGGGGGAGACCCAGTACTTC
16	TRBV7-9	few	TRBD1	TRBJ2-7	CASSSSGTGLSYEQYF	TGTGCCAGCAGCTCTTCCGGGACAGGGCTCTCCTACGAGCAGTACTTC
16	TRBV4-1	few	-	TRBJ1-5	CASSQEAHSLIKPQHF	TGCGCCAGCAGCCAAGAAGCCCACAGTCTGATCAAGCCCCAGCATTTT
16	TRBV7-2	-	TRBD2	TRBJ2-2	CASSLLAGGLSGELFF	TGTGCCAGCAGCTTACTAGCGGGGGGGCTTAGCGGGGAGCTGTTTTTT
17	TRBV7-2	-	TRBD2	TRBJ2-1	CASSSSGTSGGRGEQFF	TGTGCCAGCAGCTCCTCCGGGACTAGCGGGGGGCGGGGTGAGCAGTTCTTC
15	TRBV4-2	-	-	TRBJ2-5	CASSRRARTQETQYF	TGTGCCAGCAGCCGGCGGGCTAGAACACAAGAGACCCAGTACTTC
16	TRBV27	-	-	TRBJ2-1	CASTSGGPMLVNEQFF	TGTGCCAGCACCAGCGGAGGGCCCATGCTCGTCAATGAGCAGTTCTTC
15	TRBV29-1	few	TRBD1	TRBJ2-5	CSVEDPQGAGETQYF	TGCAGCGTTGAAGATCCCCAGGGGGCTGGGGAGACCCAGTACTTC
13	TRBV7-3	few	TRBD1	TRBJ1-1	CASRRQGSTEAFF	TGTGCCAGCAGGCGACAGGGGAGCACTGAAGCTTTCTTT
14	TRBV7-9	few	-	TRBJ2-5	CASRQQGSQETQYF	TGTGCCAGCAGACAACAGGGATCTCAAGAGACCCAGTACTTC
16	TRBV20-1	-	TRBD1	TRBJ1-1	CSATPGTGVVNTEAFF	TGCAGTGCTACTCCCGGGACAGGGGTTGTGAACACTGAAGCTTTCTTT
14	TRBV5-1	-	-	TRBJ2-2	CASSIKLNTGELFF	TGCGCCAGCAGCATCAAGCTGAACACCGGGGAGCTGTTTTTT
16	TRBV4-1	few	TRBD1	TRBJ2-1	CASSQDPGTGMNEQFF	TGCGCCAGCAGCCAAGACCCCGGGACAGGGATGAATGAGCAGTTCTTC
16	TRBV12-3/TRBV12-4	-	TRBD2	TRBJ2-5	CASSLALGSGEETQYF	TGTGCCAGCAGTTTAGCGCTAGGTAGCGGGGAAGAGACCCAGTACTTC